The text below deals with one T cell receptor beta chain. This CDR3 has 17 amino acids. V was clipped by 5 bases and J by 0 bases; unmatched bases: 9. From germline, CDR1 is MDHEN and CDR2 SYDVKM. These data are taken from a study of blood T cell repertoires in COVID-19. Profiling relied on immunoSEQ multiplex PCR, and the TCRdb table lists in-frame clones only, not all of them. Here the sample spans about 230,000 clones, roughly 81% being singletons. This TCR came from a man aged 35-49 years with acute or convalescent COVID-19. The sequenced sample consisted of peripheral blood. The V call is TRBV28, the J call TRBJ2-7; 11 positions match TRBD2. This CDR3 reads CASSPQGLAASSYEQYF. The CDR3 DNA sequence: TGTGCCAGCAGTCCGCAGGGACTAGCGGCAAGCTCCTACGAGCAGTACTTC.